What follows are 27 T cell receptor beta chains derived from one specimen sequenced in a study of blood T cell repertoires in COVID-19. Method: immunoSEQ multiplex PCR; TCRdb's copy keeps in-frame clones and lacks some. The top ten hold less than 3.5% of the sample, which has approximately 97,000 clones, around 90% seen once. Sequenced input: peripheral blood. Receptor source: a man aged 50 to 59 with active or convalescent COVID-19.

The chain has TRBV5-4 and TRBJ2-5; D gene ambiguous. The CDR3 length is 13 residues. Germline loops: CDR1 SGHNT, CDR2 YYREEE (reference sequence). V shed 2 bases and J shed 6 bases, with 11 bases lying between them. The DNA of the CDR3 is TGTGCCAGCAGCTTCAGTGGAGTGAAGACCCAGTACTTC. Residues: CASSFSGVKTQYF.

This chain joins TRBV6-6 and TRBJ2-7, with TRBD2 matching 10 bases. CDR1 and CDR2 (germline): MNHNY, SVGAGI (reference sequence). The CDR3 runs 14 residues. Trimming removed 6 bases from V and 3 bases from J; junction bases left unmatched: 5. The CDR3 sequence is CASRAGTSDYEQYF. CDR3 sequence (DNA): TGTGCCAGCAGAGCCGGGACTAGCGACTACGAGCAGTACTTC.

The CDR3 reads CASSPSGYQPQHF. CDR3 nucleotide sequence: TGTGCCAGCTCACCTTCGGGGTATCAGCCCCAGCATTTT. The chain is built from TRBV18 and TRBJ1-5; D is unresolved. V lost 3 bases and J 5 bases, leaving 8 bases between the germline ends. The CDR3 runs 13 residues. The V gene's germline CDR1 is KGHSH and CDR2 LQKENI.

The rearrangement joins TRBV9 to TRBJ2-4; TRBD2 is a possible D gene (5 bases). V lost 1 base and J lost 7, with 12 bases in between. CDR1 is SGDLS and CDR2 is YYNGEE in the germline V gene. The CDR3 spans 14 residues. CDR3 region: CASSVFEGSNIQYF. DNA for the CDR3: TGTGCCAGCAGCGTATTTGAGGGATCGAACATTCAGTACTTC.

This sequence joins TRBV6-2 or TRBV6-3 and TRBJ2-1, with D perhaps matching TRBD2 (7 bases). V lost 0 bases to trimming and J lost 9 bases, with 12 bases between them. The germline V gene encodes CDR1 MNHEY and CDR2 SVGEGT. The CDR3 has 14 amino acids. The CDR3 nucleotides are TGTGCCAGCAGTTACTCTCGGGGGGCCCTTGAGCAGTTCTTC. Protein: CASSYSRGALEQFF.

In its sample, this clone was seen once. The V gene is TRBV18, the J gene TRBJ2-7, with a tentative D call TRBD1 (7 bases). Trimming removed 5 bases from V and 1 base from J, with 15 bases in between. The CDR3 has 15 amino acids. The germline CDR1 and CDR2 sequences are KGHSH and LQKENI. The CDR3, as DNA: TGTGCCAGCTCAGCGGGACAGACGGTATCCTACGAGCAGTACGTC. Residues: CASSAGQTVSYEQYV.

J is TRBJ1-1 and V is TRBV3-1 (or the pseudogene TRBV3-2); D is perhaps TRBD1 (5 bases). V was pared by 1 base and J by 4 bases, with 13 bases between. CDR1 is LGHDT and CDR2 is YNNKEL in the germline V gene (reference sequence). The CDR3 extends over 15 amino acids. The CDR3 region is CASSQVGWGGTEAFF. The CDR3 DNA reads as TGTGCCAGCAGCCAAGTGGGTTGGGGGGGCACTGAAGCTTTCTTT.

The V and J genes are TRBV5-1 and TRBJ2-7; no reliable D call. V was shortened by 0 bases and J by 5 bases, with 12 bases between the two germline ends. CDR3 size: 14 residues. Germline CDR1 is SGHRS and CDR2 is YFSETQ. The CDR3 region is CASSLAGFKDEQYV. CDR3 DNA: TGCGCCAGCAGCTTGGCAGGATTTAAGGACGAGCAGTACGTC.

V and J are TRBV29-1 and TRBJ2-2, with 11 nucleotides matching TRBD1. The CDR3 is made up of 16 amino acids. V lost 5 bases, J lost 1 base, and 6 bases stayed unmatched. Germline CDR1 SQVTM, CDR2 ANQGSEA. The CDR3 DNA follows: TGCAGCGTTTCCAGGACAGGGGGCGGGAACACCGGGGAGCTGTTTTTT. This gives the protein CSVSRTGGGNTGELFF.

The chain has TRBV5-1 and TRBJ1-4; D gene uncertain. V lost 0 bases, J lost 7 bases, and 10 bases lay in between. In germline, CDR1 is SGHRS, CDR2 YFSETQ. The CDR3 is made up of 14 amino acids. The CDR3 sequence is CASSLGTESEKLFF. The CDR3 bases are TGCGCCAGCAGCTTGGGTACAGAGAGTGAAAAACTGTTTTTT.

The chain has TRBV29-1 and TRBJ1-2; unclear D gene. The CDR3 has 13 residues. Deletions cut 0 bases from V and 5 bases from J, with 10 bases between. Germline assignment: CDR1 SQVTM and CDR2 ANQGSEA. The CDR3 DNA reads as TGCAGCGTTGAAGATGGTGCGGAGTATGGCTACACCTTC. This translates into CSVEDGAEYGYTF.

This clone was recorded once. The chain carries TRBV3-1 (or the pseudogene TRBV3-2) and TRBJ1-6, with D perhaps matching TRBD1 (5 bases). Germline V gene sequence: CDR1 LGHDT, CDR2 YNNKEL (reference sequence). The CDR3 consists of 14 residues. The ends were cut back, 5 bases at V and 3 bases at J, with 8 bases in the middle. This CDR3 is CASSDSFYNSPLHF. CDR3 coding DNA: TGTGCCAGCAGCGACAGCTTCTATAATTCACCCCTCCACTTT.

V gene TRBV20-1 combines with J gene TRBJ2-4, with D possibly TRBD1 on 6 matching bases. V was pared by 3 bases and J by 7 bases, with 10 bases between. Germline CDR1 reads DFQATT; CDR2 reads SNEGSKA (reference sequence). The CDR3 totals 12 residues. This CDR3 is CSASPGENIQYF. CDR3 nucleotide sequence: TGCAGTGCTAGTCCAGGGGAGAACATTCAGTACTTC.

The genes are TRBV7-2 and TRBJ1-2, with D maybe TRBD1 (6 bases). V gave up 7 bases and J gave up 6 bases, with 12 bases separating them. Germline CDR1 is SGHTA and CDR2 is FQGNSA. The CDR3 extends over 12 amino acids. Here the CDR3 DNA reads TGTGCCAGCACCATAAACAGGGATGGCTACACCTTC. It translates to CASTINRDGYTF. The whole variable domain, remainder taken from reference TRBV7-2 and TRBJ1-2, is GAGVSQSPSNKVTEKGKDVELRCDPISGHTALYWYRQSLGQGLEFLIYFQGNSAPDKSGLPSDRFSAERTGGSVSTLTIQRTQQEDSAVYLCASTINRDGYTFGSGTRLTVV.

This clone was seen just once. The V and J genes are TRBV3-1 (or the pseudogene TRBV3-2) and TRBJ2-1; 11 bases are shared with TRBD1. The J segment lost 7 bases and the V segment lost 6 bases, leaving 11 bases of the junction unmatched. From germline, CDR1 is LGHDT and CDR2 YNNKEL (reference sequence). The CDR3 covers 16 residues. As DNA, the CDR3 is TGTGCCAGCAGTCGACCCGGGACAGGGGGTAGGAATGAGCAGTTCTTC. This sequence encodes CASSRPGTGGRNEQFF.

The rearrangement joins TRBV6-2 or TRBV6-3 to TRBJ2-1; 8 nucleotides line up with TRBD2. With 6 bases clipped from V and 4 bases from J, the junction kept 14 bases outside the gene matches. Germline V gene data show CDR1 as MNHEY and CDR2 as SVGEGT. CDR3 length: 17 amino acids. As DNA, the CDR3 is TGTGCCAGCAGCCCTCGGAGCGGGGGCTTTTATTACAATGAGCAGTTCTTC. This gives the protein CASSPRSGGFYYNEQFF.

The chain employs TRBV12-3 or TRBV12-4 and TRBJ2-7; D perhaps matches TRBD1 (6 bases). V was trimmed by 8 bases and J by 2 bases, leaving 10 bases between them. The CDR3 extends over 12 amino acids. CDR3 in DNA: TGTGCCAGCGGACAGATCCCCTACGAGCAGTACTTC. Translation gives CASGQIPYEQYF.

This clone showed up just once. The missing conserved phenylalanine or tryptophan at the end of this CDR3 makes a read error likely. No DNA is shown, since the ends of the CDR3 on it are uncertain; the CDR3 is the one TCRdb lists. The chain combines TRBV30 with TRBJ1-6; TRBD1 is taken as the D call from the table, unchecked against the DNA. The CDR3 is 8 amino acids in total, end residues counted. Germline values: CDR1 GTSNPN, CDR2 SVGIG (reference sequence). The CDR3 loop is CAWRNPGQ.

This clone was counted only a few times. The V gene is TRBV10-1, the J gene TRBJ2-7, with 13 positions matching TRBD2. The CDR3 covers 15 residues. CDR1 and CDR2 (germline): WNHNN, SYGVQD (reference sequence). Trimming took 6 bases from V and 4 from J; bases not matched to a gene: 6. The CDR3: CASSPGTSGVYEQYV. In DNA, the CDR3 is TGCGCCAGCAGCCCAGGGACTAGCGGGGTGTACGAGCAGTACGTC.

The rearrangement uses TRBV6-2 or TRBV6-3 and TRBJ2-7; D not certain. V gave up 4 bases and J gave up 1 base, with 11 bases separating them. The germline gives CDR1 MNHEY, CDR2 SVGEGT. The CDR3 is 14 residues long. CDR3 coding DNA: TGTGCCAGCAGTTTTGACACAACTTCCTACGAGCAGTACTTC. It encodes CASSFDTTSYEQYF.

The rearrangement joins TRBV6-6 to TRBJ1-4, with a possible D match to TRBD1 (5 bases). V gave up 6 bases and J gave up 7 bases, with 12 bases separating them. CDR3 size: 13 residues. CDR1 is MNHNY, CDR2 SVGAGI, per germline (reference sequence). The CDR3 is CASSYGGGEKLFF. The CDR3, as DNA: TGTGCCAGCAGCTACGGGGGGGGTGAAAAACTGTTTTTT.

This clone was seen only once. The chain combines TRBV28 with TRBJ2-7; D may be TRBD1 (5 bases). This CDR3 region has 14 residues. CDR1 is MDHEN, CDR2 SYDVKM, per germline. V was clipped by 3 bases and J by 6 bases, with 15 bases between them. CDR3 in amino acids: CASSLETVPVEQYV. CDR3 DNA sequence: TGTGCCAGCAGTTTGGAGACAGTCCCGGTCGAGCAGTACGTC.

The V gene is TRBV28, the J gene TRBJ2-2, with D maybe TRBD1 (6 bases). This CDR3 has 15 amino acids. With 8 bases removed from V and 6 bases from J, the gap between germline ends came to 19 bases. Germline values: CDR1 MDHEN, CDR2 SYDVKM. The chain's CDR3 is CASWFTGSRPGELFF. The DNA of the CDR3 is TGTGCCAGCTGGTTTACAGGGTCACGTCCCGGGGAGCTGTTTTTT.

The chain employs TRBV30 and TRBJ2-7; D is perhaps TRBD1 (6 bases). Trimming removed 2 bases from V and 6 bases from J, with 8 bases in between. This CDR3 has 11 amino acids. CDR1 and CDR2 from the germline V gene are GTSNPN and SVGIG (reference sequence). CDR3 bases: TGTGCCTGGAGTACAGGGATCGAGCAGTACTTC. It codes for CAWSTGIEQYF.

The chain uses TRBV5-4 and TRBJ1-2, with D unresolved. Trimming cost V 4 bases and J 3 bases, with 10 bases left between them. Germline values: CDR1 SGHNT, CDR2 YYREEE (reference sequence). The length of the CDR3 is 13 residues. CDR3 DNA sequence: TGTGCCAGCAGCCCTGCCGAGGACTATGGCTACACCTTC. It encodes CASSPAEDYGYTF.

The V and J genes are TRBV15 and TRBJ1-5, with TRBD1 as a possible D gene (6 bases). The V gene's germline CDR1 is LNHNV and CDR2 YYDKDF (reference sequence). The CDR3 covers 15 residues. The V and J ends lost 1 base and 7 bases respectively, with 14 bases between them. The chain's CDR3 is CATSRASQGDQPQHF. CDR3 nucleotides: TGTGCCACCAGCAGAGCTTCACAGGGAGACCAGCCCCAGCATTTT. The complete variable domain, with remaining parts taken from reference TRBV15 and TRBJ1-5, reads DAMVIQNPRYQVTQFGKPVTLSCSQTLNHNVMYWYQQKSSQAPKLLFHYYDKDFNNEADTPDNFQSRRPNTSFCFLDIRSPGLGDTAMYLCATSRASQGDQPQHFGDGTRLSIL.

The chain joins TRBV11-2 to TRBJ1-5; TRBD1 is a possible D gene (5 bases). Germline V CDR1 and CDR2: SGHAT, FQNNGV. Trimming removed 2 bases from V and 0 bases from J, with 8 bases in between. This CDR3 has 15 amino acids. In nucleotides, the CDR3 is TGTGCCAGCAGCTTACAAGGGGATAGCAATCAGCCCCAGCATTTT. Residues: CASSLQGDSNQPQHF.